The TCR beta chain described here comes from a study of blood T cell repertoires in COVID-19. At the level of the study: The study drew acute and convalescent COVID-19 samples from the United States, Italy and Spain.

Participant ages covered about 18 to 89 years across some 25 US areas. Cohorts were assigned according to the clinical history that participants reported. Among Cohort 3 donors, those recovered had two negative PCRs, clearance, or symptom resolution. There are 13 residues in the CDR3. The ends lost 5 bases at V and 7 bases at J; junction bases unmatched: 8. Germline CDR1 and CDR2: SGHTA and FQGTGA. Only in-frame clones appear in the TCRdb table, and some are missing; sequencing was by immunoSEQ multiplex PCR. The top ten hold more than 8.5% of the sample, which has 140,000 or so clones, 70% to 85% seen once.

V usage is TRBV7-3 and J usage is TRBJ2-7, with 7 nucleotides matching TRBD2. Material: PBMCs or T cells enriched from blood (not recorded which). This receptor was taken from a man aged 50 to 59 who had recovered from COVID-19. The CDR3 DNA is TGTGCCAGCAGCCCGGACCCCGGGAGGGAGCAGTACTTC. Its protein is CASSPDPGREQYF.